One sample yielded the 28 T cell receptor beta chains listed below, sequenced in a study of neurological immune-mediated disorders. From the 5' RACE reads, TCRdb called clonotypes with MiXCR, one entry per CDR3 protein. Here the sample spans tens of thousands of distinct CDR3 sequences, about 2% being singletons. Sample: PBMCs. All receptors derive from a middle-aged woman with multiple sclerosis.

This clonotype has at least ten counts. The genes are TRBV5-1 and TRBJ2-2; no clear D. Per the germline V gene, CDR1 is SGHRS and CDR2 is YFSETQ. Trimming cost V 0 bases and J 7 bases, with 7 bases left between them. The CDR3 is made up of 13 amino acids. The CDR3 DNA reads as TGCGCCAGCAGCTTGGCGGCCCTCGGGGAGCTGTTTTTT. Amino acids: CASSLAALGELFF.

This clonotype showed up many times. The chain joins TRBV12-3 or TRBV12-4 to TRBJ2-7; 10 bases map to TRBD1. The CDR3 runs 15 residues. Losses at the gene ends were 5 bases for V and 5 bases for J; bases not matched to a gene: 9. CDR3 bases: TGTGCCAGCAGTCTCTCCGGGACAGGGGTCCACGAGCAGTACTTC. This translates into CASSLSGTGVHEQYF.

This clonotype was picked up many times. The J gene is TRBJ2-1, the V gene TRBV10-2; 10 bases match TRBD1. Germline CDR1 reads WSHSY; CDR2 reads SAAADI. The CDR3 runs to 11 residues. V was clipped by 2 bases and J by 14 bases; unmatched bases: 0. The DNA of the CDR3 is TGCGCCAGCAGTGAGGGACAGGGGGAGTTCTTC. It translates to CASSEGQGEFF.

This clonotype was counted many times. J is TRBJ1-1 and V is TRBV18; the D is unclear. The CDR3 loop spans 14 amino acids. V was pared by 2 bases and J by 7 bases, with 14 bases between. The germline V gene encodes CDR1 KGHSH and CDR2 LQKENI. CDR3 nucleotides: TGTGCCAGCTCACCAACAGTACGGATGGATGAAGCTTTCTTT. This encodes CASSPTVRMDEAFF.

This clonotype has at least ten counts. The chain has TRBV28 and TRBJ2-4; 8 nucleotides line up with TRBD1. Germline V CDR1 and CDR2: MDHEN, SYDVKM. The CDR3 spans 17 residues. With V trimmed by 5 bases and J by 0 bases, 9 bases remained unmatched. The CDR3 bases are TGTGCCAGCAGTCCCTCGGGCCAGGGGGCAGCCAAAAACATTCAGTACTTC. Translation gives CASSPSGQGAAKNIQYF.

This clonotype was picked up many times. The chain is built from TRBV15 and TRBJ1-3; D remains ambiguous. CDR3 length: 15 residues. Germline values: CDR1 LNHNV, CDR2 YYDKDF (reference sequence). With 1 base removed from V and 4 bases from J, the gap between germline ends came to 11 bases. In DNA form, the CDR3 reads TGTGCCACCAGCAGAGGCTCCGGGGTAGGAAACACCATATATTTT. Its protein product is CATSRGSGVGNTIYF.

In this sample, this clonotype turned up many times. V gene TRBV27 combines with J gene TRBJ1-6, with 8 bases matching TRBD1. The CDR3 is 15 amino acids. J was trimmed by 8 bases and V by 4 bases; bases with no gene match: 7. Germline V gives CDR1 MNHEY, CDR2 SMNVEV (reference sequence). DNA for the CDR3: TGTGCCAGCAGTTGGTCGTCAGGGGGCGATTCACCCCTCCACTTT. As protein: CASSWSSGGDSPLHF.

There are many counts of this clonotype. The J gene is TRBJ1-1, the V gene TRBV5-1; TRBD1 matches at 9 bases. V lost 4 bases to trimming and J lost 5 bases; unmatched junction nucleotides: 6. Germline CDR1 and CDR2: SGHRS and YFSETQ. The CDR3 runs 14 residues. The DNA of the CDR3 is TGCGCCAGCAGCGCACAGGGGGCGCAGACTGAAGCTTTCTTT. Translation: CASSAQGAQTEAFF. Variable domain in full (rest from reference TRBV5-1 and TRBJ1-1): KAGVTQTPRYLIKTRGQQVTLSCSPISGHRSVSWYQQTPGQGLQFLFEYFSETQRNKGNFPGRFSGRQFSNSRSEMNVSTLELGDSALYLCASSAQGAQTEAFFGQGTRLTVV.

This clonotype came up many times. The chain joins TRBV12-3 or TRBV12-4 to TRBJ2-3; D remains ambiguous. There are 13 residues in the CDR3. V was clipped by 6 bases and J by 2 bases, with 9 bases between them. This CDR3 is CASSAGLTDTQYF. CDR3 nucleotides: TGTGCCAGCAGCGCCGGGCTCACAGATACGCAGTATTTT.

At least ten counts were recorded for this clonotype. The CDR3: CASRDRGLTAETQYF. The CDR3 DNA follows: TGTGCCAGCAGGGACAGGGGGCTAACCGCGGAGACCCAGTACTTC. The rearrangement links TRBV6-1 to TRBJ2-5, with 11 bases fitting TRBD1. V was clipped by 6 bases and J by 5 bases; unmatched bases: 8. Germline loops: CDR1 MNHNS, CDR2 SASEGT. The CDR3 contains 15 residues.

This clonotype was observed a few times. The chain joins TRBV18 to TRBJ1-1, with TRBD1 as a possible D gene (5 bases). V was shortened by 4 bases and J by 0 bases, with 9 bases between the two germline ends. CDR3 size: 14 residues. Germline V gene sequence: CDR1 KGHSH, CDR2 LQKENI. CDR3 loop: CASSRETVNTEAFF. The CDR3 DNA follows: TGTGCCAGCTCACGAGAGACAGTGAACACTGAAGCTTTCTTT.

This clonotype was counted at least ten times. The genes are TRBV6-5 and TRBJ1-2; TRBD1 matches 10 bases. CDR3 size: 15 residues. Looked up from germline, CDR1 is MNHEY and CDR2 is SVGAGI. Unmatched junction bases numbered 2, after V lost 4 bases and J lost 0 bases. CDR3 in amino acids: CASSSGTGANYGYTF. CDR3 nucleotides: TGTGCCAGCAGTTCTGGGACAGGGGCTAACTATGGCTACACCTTC.

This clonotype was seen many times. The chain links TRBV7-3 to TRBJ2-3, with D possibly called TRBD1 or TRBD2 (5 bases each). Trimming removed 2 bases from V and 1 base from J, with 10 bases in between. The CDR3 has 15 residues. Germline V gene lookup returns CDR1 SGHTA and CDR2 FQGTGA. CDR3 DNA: TGTGCCAGCAGCTTAGAGGTGGGGGGCACAGATACGCAGTATTTT. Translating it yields CASSLEVGGTDTQYF.

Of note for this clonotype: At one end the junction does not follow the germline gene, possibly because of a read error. CDR3 sequence: CDSSLGGDEQFF. The CDR3 DNA follows: TGTGACAGCAGCTTAGGCGGAGATGAGCAGTTCTTC. The rearrangement links TRBV7-3 to TRBJ2-1, with D unresolved. Germline lookup yields CDR1 SGHTA and CDR2 FQGTGA. This CDR3 contains 12 residues.

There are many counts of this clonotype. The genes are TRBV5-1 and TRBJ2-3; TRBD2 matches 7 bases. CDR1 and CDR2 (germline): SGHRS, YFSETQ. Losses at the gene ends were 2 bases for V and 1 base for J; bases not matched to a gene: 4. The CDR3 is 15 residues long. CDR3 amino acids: CASSLLLAGTDTQYF. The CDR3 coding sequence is TGCGCCAGCAGCTTACTTCTAGCGGGCACAGATACGCAGTATTTT.

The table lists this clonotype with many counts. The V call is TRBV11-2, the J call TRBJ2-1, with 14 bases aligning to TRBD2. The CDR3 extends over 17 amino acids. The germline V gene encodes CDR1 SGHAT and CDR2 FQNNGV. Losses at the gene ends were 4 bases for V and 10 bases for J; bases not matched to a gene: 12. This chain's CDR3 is CASSSSRTSGGKREQFF. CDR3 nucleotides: TGTGCCAGCAGCTCCTCACGGACTAGCGGGGGGAAGCGCGAGCAGTTCTTC.

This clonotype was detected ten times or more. The CDR3 sequence: CAISESWTGGSGYTF. Written as DNA, the CDR3 is TGTGCCATCAGTGAGTCCTGGACAGGGGGCAGTGGCTACACCTTC. The genes are TRBV10-3 and TRBJ1-2, with 11 bases identical to TRBD1. The CDR3 consists of 15 residues. J was trimmed by 7 bases and V by 0 bases; bases with no gene match: 4. CDR1 and CDR2 (germline): ENHRY, SYGVKD.

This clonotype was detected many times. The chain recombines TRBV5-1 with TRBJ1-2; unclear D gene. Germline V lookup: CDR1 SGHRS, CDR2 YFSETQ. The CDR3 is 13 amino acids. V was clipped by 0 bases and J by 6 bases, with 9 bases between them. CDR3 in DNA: TGCGCCAGCAGCTTGGGCGGGGTGGATGGCTACACCTTC. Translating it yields CASSLGGVDGYTF.

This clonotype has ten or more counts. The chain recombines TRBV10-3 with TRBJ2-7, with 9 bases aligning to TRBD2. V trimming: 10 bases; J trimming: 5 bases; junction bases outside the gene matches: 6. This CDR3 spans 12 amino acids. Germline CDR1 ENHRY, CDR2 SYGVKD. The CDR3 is CATQRGVHEQYF. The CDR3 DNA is TGTGCCACCCAGCGGGGGGTCCACGAGCAGTACTTC.

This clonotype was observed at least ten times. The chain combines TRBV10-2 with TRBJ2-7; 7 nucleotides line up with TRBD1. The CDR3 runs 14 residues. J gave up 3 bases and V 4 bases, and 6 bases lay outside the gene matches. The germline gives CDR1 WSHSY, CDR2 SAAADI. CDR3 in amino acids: CASSVGQRYYEQYF. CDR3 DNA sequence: TGCGCCAGCAGTGTGGGACAGCGCTACTACGAGCAGTACTTC.

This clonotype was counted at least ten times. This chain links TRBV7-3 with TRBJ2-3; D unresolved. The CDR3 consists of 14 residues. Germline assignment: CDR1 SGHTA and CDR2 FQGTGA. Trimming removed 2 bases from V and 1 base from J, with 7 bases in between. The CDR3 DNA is TGTGCCAGCAGCTTAGATTGGGGCACAGATACGCAGTATTTT. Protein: CASSLDWGTDTQYF. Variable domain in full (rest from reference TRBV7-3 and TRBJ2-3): GAGVSQTPSNKVTEKGKYVELRCDPISGHTALYWYRQSLGQGPEFLIYFQGTGAADDSGLPNDRFFAVRPEGSVSTLKIQRTERGDSAVYLCASSLDWGTDTQYFGPGTRLTVL.

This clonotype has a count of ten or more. CDR3: CASSLGGSTYEQYF. The DNA for the CDR3 is TGCGCCAGCAGCTTGGGCGGCTCGACCTACGAGCAGTACTTC. The chain is built from TRBV5-1 and TRBJ2-7; no clear D gene. The CDR3 spans 14 residues. The germline V and J ends were trimmed by 0 bases and 2 bases, with 9 bases remaining between them. Germline V gene lookup returns CDR1 SGHRS and CDR2 YFSETQ.

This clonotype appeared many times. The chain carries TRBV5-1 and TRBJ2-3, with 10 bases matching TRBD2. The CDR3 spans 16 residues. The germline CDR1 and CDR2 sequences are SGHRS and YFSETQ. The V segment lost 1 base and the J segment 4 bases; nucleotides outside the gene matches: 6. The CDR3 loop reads CASSLSGLAGADTQYF. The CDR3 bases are TGCGCCAGCAGCTTGAGTGGGCTAGCGGGAGCAGATACGCAGTATTTT.

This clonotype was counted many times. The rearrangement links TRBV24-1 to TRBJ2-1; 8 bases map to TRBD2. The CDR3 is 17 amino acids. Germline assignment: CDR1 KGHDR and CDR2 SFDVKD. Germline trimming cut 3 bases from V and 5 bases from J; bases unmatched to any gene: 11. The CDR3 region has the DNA TGTGCCACCAGTGATCCGGGGGCCAGCGGGGGAAACAATGAGCAGTTCTTC. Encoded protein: CATSDPGASGGNNEQFF.

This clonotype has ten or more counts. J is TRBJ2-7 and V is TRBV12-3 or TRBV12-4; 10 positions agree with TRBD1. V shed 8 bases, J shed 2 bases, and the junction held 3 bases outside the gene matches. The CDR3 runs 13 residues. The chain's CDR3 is CASEDRGTYEQYF. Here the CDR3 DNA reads TGTGCCAGCGAGGACAGGGGGACCTACGAGCAGTACTTC.

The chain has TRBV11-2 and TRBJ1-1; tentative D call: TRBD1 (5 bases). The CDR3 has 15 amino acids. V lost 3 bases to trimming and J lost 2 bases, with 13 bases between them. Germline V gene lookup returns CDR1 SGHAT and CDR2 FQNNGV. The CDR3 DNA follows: TGTGCCAGCAGCTTCAGGGTCCTCGATAACACTGAAGCTTTCTTT. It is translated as CASSFRVLDNTEAFF.

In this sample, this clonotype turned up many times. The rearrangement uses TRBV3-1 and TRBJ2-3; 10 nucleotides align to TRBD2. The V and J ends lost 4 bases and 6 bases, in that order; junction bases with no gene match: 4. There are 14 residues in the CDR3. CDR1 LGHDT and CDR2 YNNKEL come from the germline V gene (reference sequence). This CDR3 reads CASSRTSGGDTQYF. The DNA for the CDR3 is TGTGCCAGCAGCCGGACTAGCGGCGGGGATACGCAGTATTTT.

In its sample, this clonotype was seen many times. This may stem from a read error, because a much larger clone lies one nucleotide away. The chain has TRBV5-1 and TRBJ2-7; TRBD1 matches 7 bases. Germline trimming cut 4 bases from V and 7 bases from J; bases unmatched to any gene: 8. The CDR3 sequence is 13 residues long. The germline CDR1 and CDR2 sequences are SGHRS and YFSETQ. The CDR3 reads CASSPTGLEEQYF. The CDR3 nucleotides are TGCGCCAGCAGCCCGACAGGGTTGGAAGAGCAGTACTTC.